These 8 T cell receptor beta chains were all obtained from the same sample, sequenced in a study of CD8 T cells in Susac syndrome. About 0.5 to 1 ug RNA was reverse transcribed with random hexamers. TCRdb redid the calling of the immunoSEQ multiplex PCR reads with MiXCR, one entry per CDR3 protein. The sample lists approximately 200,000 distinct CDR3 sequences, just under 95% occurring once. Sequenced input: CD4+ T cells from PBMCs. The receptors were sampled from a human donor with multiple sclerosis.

The CDR3 here is CSAPSSGGPVLEQFF. CDR3 nucleotide sequence: TGCAGTGCCCCCTCAAGCGGGGGGCCGGTACTTGAGCAGTTCTTC. The chain combines TRBV20-1 with TRBJ2-1; 9 nucleotides line up with TRBD2. Germline V gives CDR1 DFQATT, CDR2 SNEGSKA (reference sequence). This CDR3 region has 15 residues. V shed 6 bases, J shed 9 bases, and the junction held 15 bases outside the gene matches.

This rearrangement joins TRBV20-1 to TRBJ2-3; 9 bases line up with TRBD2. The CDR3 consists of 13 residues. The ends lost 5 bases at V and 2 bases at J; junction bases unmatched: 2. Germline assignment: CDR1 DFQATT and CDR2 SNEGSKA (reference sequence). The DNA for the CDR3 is TGCAGTGCTTCTAGCGGGGACACAGATACGCAGTATTTT. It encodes CSASSGDTDTQYF.

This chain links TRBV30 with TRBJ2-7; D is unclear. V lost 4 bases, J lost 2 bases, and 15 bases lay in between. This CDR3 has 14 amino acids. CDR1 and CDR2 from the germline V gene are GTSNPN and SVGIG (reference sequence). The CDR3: CAWTTGPTTYEQYF. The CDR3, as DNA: TGTGCCTGGACGACCGGACCCACAACCTACGAGCAGTACTTC.

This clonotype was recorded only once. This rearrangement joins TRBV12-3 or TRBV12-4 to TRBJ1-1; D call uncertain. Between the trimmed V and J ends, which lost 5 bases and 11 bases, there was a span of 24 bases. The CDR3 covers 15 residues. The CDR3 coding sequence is TGTGCCAGCAGTCCACTGGACTTATTGGGATCGGAGGCTTTCTTT. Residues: CASSPLDLLGSEAFF.

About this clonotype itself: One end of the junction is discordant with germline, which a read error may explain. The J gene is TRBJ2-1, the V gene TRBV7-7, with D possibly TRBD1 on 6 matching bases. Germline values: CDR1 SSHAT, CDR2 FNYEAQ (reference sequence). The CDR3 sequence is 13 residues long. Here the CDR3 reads CASSSARGSEQFF. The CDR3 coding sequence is TGTGCTAGCAGCTCGGCCAGGGGTTCAGAGCAGTTCTTC.

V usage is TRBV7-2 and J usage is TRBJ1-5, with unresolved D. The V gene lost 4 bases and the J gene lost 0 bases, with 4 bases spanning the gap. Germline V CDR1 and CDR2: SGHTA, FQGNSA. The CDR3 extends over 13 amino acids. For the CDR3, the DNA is TGTGCCAGCAGCTCCTATAGCAATCAGCCCCAGCATTTT. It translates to CASSSYSNQPQHF.

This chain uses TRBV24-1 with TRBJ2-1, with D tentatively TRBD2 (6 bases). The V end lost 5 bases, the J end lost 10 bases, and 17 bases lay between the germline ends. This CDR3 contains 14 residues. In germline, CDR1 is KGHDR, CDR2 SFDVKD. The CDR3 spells CATSASGQRGEQFF. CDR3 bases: TGTGCCACCAGTGCGAGCGGGCAACGGGGGGAGCAGTTCTTC.

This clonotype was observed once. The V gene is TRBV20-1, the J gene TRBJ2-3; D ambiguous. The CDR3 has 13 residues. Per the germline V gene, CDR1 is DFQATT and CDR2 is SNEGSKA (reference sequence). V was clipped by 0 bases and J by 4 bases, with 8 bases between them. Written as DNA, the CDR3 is TGCAGTGCTAGAGACGTCCCCTCAGATACGCAGTATTTT. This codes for CSARDVPSDTQYF.